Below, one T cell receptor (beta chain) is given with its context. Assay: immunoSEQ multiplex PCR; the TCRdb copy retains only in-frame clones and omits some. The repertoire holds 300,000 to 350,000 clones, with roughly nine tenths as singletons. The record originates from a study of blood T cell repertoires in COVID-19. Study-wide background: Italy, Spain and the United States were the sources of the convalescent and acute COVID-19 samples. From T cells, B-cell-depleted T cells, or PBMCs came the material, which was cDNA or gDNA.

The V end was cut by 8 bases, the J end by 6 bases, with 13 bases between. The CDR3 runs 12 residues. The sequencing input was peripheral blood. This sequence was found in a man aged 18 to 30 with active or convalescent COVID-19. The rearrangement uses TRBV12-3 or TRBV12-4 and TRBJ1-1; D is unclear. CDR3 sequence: CASGEIGPEAFF. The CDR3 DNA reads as TGTGCCAGCGGAGAAATCGGCCCTGAAGCTTTCTTT.